Presented here are 9 T cell receptor beta chains from one specimen sequenced in a study of T cell clones after liver transplantation. Assay used: immunoSEQ multiplex PCR; TCRdb lists only in-frame clones, some missing. The table shows roughly 6,500 clones, with 79% occurring only once. The sample in question was CD8+ T cells from blood, obtained 24 months after liver transplant. These TCRs come from a human patient who received a liver transplant. Some T cells may trace back to the graft donor.

The rearrangement uses TRBV7-7 and TRBJ2-7; D is perhaps TRBD1 (6 bases). CDR1 is SSHAT and CDR2 is FNYEAQ in the germline V gene (reference sequence). The CDR3 totals 16 residues. With 7 bases removed from V and 7 bases from J, the gap between germline ends came to 26 bases. CDR3 sequence: CASTNAPGVPRREQYF. Written as DNA, the CDR3 is TGTGCCAGCACTAACGCCCCAGGGGTTCCCCGTAGGGAGCAGTACTTC.

A few counts support this clone. J is TRBJ2-1 and V is TRBV11-3; D remains unclear. With 5 bases removed from V and 7 bases from J, the gap between germline ends came to 12 bases. Germline V gene lookup returns CDR1 SGHNT and CDR2 YENEEA. The CDR3 consists of 13 residues. The CDR3 DNA sequence: TGTGCCAGCAGCAAGGGCCTCATTAATGAGCAGTTCTTC. As protein: CASSKGLINEQFF.

The chain has TRBV6-5 and TRBJ2-2; no clear D. The CDR3 runs to 15 residues. Trimming took 4 bases from V and 1 from J, leaving 10 bases between them. Per the germline V gene, CDR1 is MNHEY and CDR2 is SVGAGI. The CDR3 nucleotides read TGTGCCAGCAGTTCTATCGAGTGGAACACCGGGGAGCTGTTTTTT. It translates to CASSSIEWNTGELFF.

The chain links TRBV4-1 to TRBJ2-1; TRBD2 matches at 8 bases. The germline V gene encodes CDR1 MGHRA and CDR2 YSYEKL. J lost 9 bases, V lost 1 base, and 5 bases had no gene match. The CDR3 is 14 amino acids. The CDR3 DNA is TGCGCCAGCAGCCAAGTCGCCGGGGGGGCTGAGCAGTTCTTC. Translating it yields CASSQVAGGAEQFF.

To note about this clone: In the same sample, other DNA sequences code for this CDR3. The gene calls are TRBV5-1 and TRBJ1-1, with 9 bases aligning to TRBD1. J gave up 5 bases and V 6 bases, and 11 bases lay outside the gene matches. CDR1 and CDR2 (germline): SGHRS, YFSETQ. The CDR3 is made up of 15 amino acids. The CDR3, as DNA: TGCGCCAGCATGGGGACAGGGTCGGGGGGGACTGAAGCTTTCTTT. This codes for CASMGTGSGGTEAFF.

A remark on this clone: A far larger clone is off by one base, so a read error is likely. The rearrangement joins TRBV6-5 to TRBJ1-2; tentative D call: TRBD1 (5 bases). Germline values: CDR1 MNHEY, CDR2 SVGAGI. The ends were cut back, 4 bases at V and 2 bases at J, with 17 bases in the middle. The CDR3 has 16 residues. In DNA, the CDR3 is TGTGCCAGCAGTTGCGTCACCGGGACGGGGAACTATGGCTACACCTTC. Residues: CASSCVTGTGNYGYTF.

This clone has only a few counts. The chain joins TRBV9 to TRBJ2-7, with 7 bases lining up with TRBD2. The V gene's germline CDR1 is SGDLS and CDR2 YYNGEE. The CDR3 is 15 residues long. After removal of 0 bases from V and 0 bases from J, the junction contained 3 bases not matched to a gene. In DNA, the CDR3 is TGTGCCAGCAGCGTAGCGGGGGGATCCTCCTACGAGCAGTACTTC. Residues: CASSVAGGSSYEQYF.

The chain couples TRBV27 to TRBJ2-3, with D hard to call. The V gene lost 1 base and the J gene lost 0 bases, with 5 bases spanning the gap. The V gene's germline CDR1 is MNHEY and CDR2 SMNVEV (reference sequence). The CDR3 has 14 residues. CDR3 sequence: CASSLLASTDTQYF. The CDR3 coding sequence is TGTGCCAGCAGTTTATTAGCCAGCACAGATACGCAGTATTTT.

This chain uses TRBV27 with TRBJ2-1; D is perhaps TRBD2 (5 bases). The CDR3 totals 14 residues. Trimming shortened V by 4 bases and J by 3 bases, and 10 bases separated the two germline ends. Per germline, CDR1 MNHEY and CDR2 SMNVEV (reference sequence). The CDR3 protein is CASSSLLDYNEQFF. CDR3 DNA sequence: TGTGCCAGCAGTTCCCTACTAGACTACAATGAGCAGTTCTTC.